The next 29 T cell receptor beta chains were all read from a single sample in a study of blood T cell repertoires in COVID-19. The repertoire was sequenced with immunoSEQ multiplex PCR; TCRdb's copy has only in-frame clones and lacks some. This table has about 200,000 clones, around 81% appearing once. The sample comprised peripheral blood. Receptors were obtained from a woman in her seventies with acute or convalescent COVID-19.

This chain connects TRBV5-1 to TRBJ2-1; maybe TRBD2 (7 bases). In germline, CDR1 is SGHRS, CDR2 YFSETQ. The V gene lost 4 bases and the J gene lost 1 base, with 15 bases spanning the gap. The CDR3 totals 16 residues. The CDR3 region has the DNA TGCGCCAGCAGCGGCGGGGGCGGGAGTTCCTACAATGAGCAGTTCTTC. Its protein product is CASSGGGGSSYNEQFF.

Concerning this clone itself: The sample carries other DNA sequences with the same CDR3. V and J are TRBV5-1 and TRBJ2-2; no clear D gene. CDR1 is SGHRS and CDR2 is YFSETQ in the germline V gene. The CDR3 covers 15 residues. Trimming pared 0 bases from V and 2 bases from J, leaving 8 bases between. In DNA form, the CDR3 reads TGCGCCAGCAGCTTGGTTGCGGCCAACACCGGGGAGCTGTTTTTT. Amino acids: CASSLVAANTGELFF.

The chain combines TRBV7-9 with TRBJ1-5, with TRBD1 matching over 9 bases. Germline trimming cut 1 base from V and 2 bases from J; bases unmatched to any gene: 9. Germline V lookup: CDR1 SEHNR, CDR2 FQNEAQ (reference sequence). This CDR3 contains 18 residues. The chain's CDR3 is CASSLVLTGGPGNQPQHF. The CDR3 coding sequence is TGTGCCAGCAGCTTAGTGTTGACAGGGGGTCCGGGCAATCAGCCCCAGCATTTT.

A remark on this clone: A read error may account for a junction end that differs from germline. The chain joins TRBV28 to TRBJ1-1; D remains ambiguous. CDR1 and CDR2 (germline): MDHEN, SYDVKM. This CDR3 is built from 15 residues. CDR3 sequence reads: CAGSFRASWNTEAFF. CDR3 sequence (DNA): TGTGCCGGCAGTTTTCGCGCCTCCTGGAACACTGAAGCTTTCTTT.

The chain joins TRBV9 to TRBJ1-4, with 9 positions matching TRBD1. This CDR3 is 15 amino acids long. In germline, CDR1 is SGDLS, CDR2 YYNGEE. Unmatched junction bases numbered 4, after V lost 4 bases and J lost 3 bases. CDR3 sequence: CASSPRQGANEKLFF. The CDR3 DNA sequence: TGTGCCAGCAGCCCGCGACAGGGGGCTAATGAAAAACTGTTTTTT.

The V gene is TRBV7-3, the J gene TRBJ2-2; D may be TRBD2 (6 bases). CDR1 is SGHTA, CDR2 FQGTGA, per germline. This CDR3 region has 15 residues. V gave up 6 bases and J gave up 1 base, with 12 bases separating them. For the CDR3, the DNA is TGTGCCAGCAGGAATGCCGGGGGGAACACCGGGGAGCTGTTTTTT. As protein: CASRNAGGNTGELFF.

In this sample, this clone turned up a few times. The chain carries TRBV13 and TRBJ2-4; 7 bases map to TRBD1. Germline CDR1 is PRHDT and CDR2 is FYEKMQ (reference sequence). V lost 5 bases, J lost 6 bases, and 10 bases stayed unmatched. The CDR3 runs to 15 residues. The CDR3 region is CASSPLRDRTNIQYF. CDR3 sequence (DNA): TGTGCCAGCAGCCCCCTCCGGGACAGAACAAACATTCAGTACTTC.

The chain links TRBV7-9 to TRBJ2-1; 10 nucleotides match TRBD2. The germline gives CDR1 SEHNR, CDR2 FQNEAQ (reference sequence). This CDR3 region has 18 residues. V lost 4 bases and J lost 0; bases outside the gene matches: 9. The DNA of the CDR3 is TGTGCCAGCAGCTCGATAGCGGGAGGACCCCGCTCCTACAATGAGCAGTTCTTC. This encodes CASSSIAGGPRSYNEQFF.

This sequence joins TRBV5-4 and TRBJ1-2, with 8 bases that match TRBD1. The CDR3 length is 15 residues. After removal of 0 bases from V and 5 bases from J, the junction contained 6 bases not matched to a gene. CDR1 is SGHNT, CDR2 YYREEE, per germline (reference sequence). CDR3 DNA: TGTGCCAGCAGCTTGGGTACAGGGGGAGGGTATGGCTACACCTTC. This translates into CASSLGTGGGYGYTF.

The sample holds a few counts of this clone. CDR3 DNA sequence: TGTGCCAGCAGTTTATTGGCTCAAGAGACCCAGTACTTC. It is translated as CASSLLAQETQYF. The V call is TRBV27, the J call TRBJ2-5; D not certain. CDR1 MNHEY and CDR2 SMNVEV come from the germline V gene (reference sequence). The CDR3 loop spans 13 amino acids. Between the trimmed V and J ends, which lost 1 base and 2 bases, there was a span of 5 bases.

The chain carries TRBV14 and TRBJ2-4; tentatively, D is TRBD1 (5 bases). V was shortened by 0 bases and J by 0 bases, with 27 bases between the two germline ends. Germline loops: CDR1 SGHDN, CDR2 FVKESK. This CDR3 comprises 22 residues. CDR3 region: CASSQDFFQGPDHGIAKNIQYF. The CDR3 nucleotides read TGTGCCAGCAGCCAAGATTTCTTCCAGGGCCCGGACCACGGCATAGCCAAAAACATTCAGTACTTC.

This clone was counted between two and nine times. The chain uses TRBV5-1 and TRBJ1-1; D is uncertain. Germline values: CDR1 SGHRS, CDR2 YFSETQ. The V end was cut by 4 bases, the J end by 7 bases, with 14 bases between. The CDR3 runs to 13 residues. CDR3 amino acids: CASSLGRENEAFF. The DNA of the CDR3 is TGCGCCAGCAGCCTCGGTCGGGAGAATGAAGCTTTCTTT. Full variable domain (remainder filled in from reference TRBV5-1 and TRBJ1-1): KAGVTQTPRYLIKTRGQQVTLSCSPISGHRSVSWYQQTPGQGLQFLFEYFSETQRNKGNFPGRFSGRQFSNSRSEMNVSTLELGDSALYLCASSLGRENEAFFGQGTRLTVV.

V usage is TRBV10-3 and J usage is TRBJ1-1, with D possibly TRBD1 on 5 matching bases. V was pared by 6 bases and J by 1 base, with 18 bases between. Germline values: CDR1 ENHRY, CDR2 SYGVKD. The CDR3 runs 16 residues. CDR3 loop: CAIRGHGTGENTEAFF. The CDR3 DNA is TGTGCCATCAGGGGTCACGGGACTGGGGAGAACACTGAAGCTTTCTTT.

The CDR3 sequence: CASRVSERAVYEQYF. The DNA for the CDR3 is TGTGCCAGCAGGGTCAGCGAGCGGGCCGTATACGAGCAGTACTTC. The chain joins TRBV27 to TRBJ2-7; D perhaps matches TRBD2 (6 bases). This CDR3 is built from 15 residues. V was trimmed by 6 bases and J by 4 bases, leaving 19 bases between them. Germline V gene sequence: CDR1 MNHEY, CDR2 SMNVEV (reference sequence).

The chain employs TRBV9 and TRBJ1-2; tentative D call: TRBD1 (5 bases). CDR3 length: 13 amino acids. Trimming took off 0 bases at V and 4 bases at J, with 7 bases between the two ends. Germline assignment: CDR1 SGDLS and CDR2 YYNGEE. The CDR3 sequence is CASSVDTGYGYTF. The CDR3 DNA follows: TGTGCCAGCAGCGTAGACACAGGCTATGGCTACACCTTC.

In its sample, this clone was seen once. This sequence joins TRBV6-5 and TRBJ2-7; 9 nucleotides agree with TRBD1. The junction had 6 bases not matched to a gene; V was cut back by 5 bases and J by 1 base. The CDR3 consists of 15 residues. From germline, CDR1 is MNHEY and CDR2 SVGAGI. Here the CDR3 reads CASSIDRGGSYEQYF. CDR3 bases: TGTGCCAGCAGTATAGACAGGGGGGGATCCTACGAGCAGTACTTC.

The CDR3 DNA sequence: TGTGCCACCAGCAGGGACAGGAGTAGCAATCAGCCCCAGCATTTT. Encoded protein: CATSRDRSSNQPQHF. V usage is TRBV15 and J usage is TRBJ1-5, with 7 positions matching TRBD1. The CDR3 runs 15 residues. V was pared by 3 bases and J by 0 bases, with 2 bases of the junction left unmatched. Germline V lookup: CDR1 LNHNV, CDR2 YYDKDF (reference sequence).

The genes are TRBV2 and TRBJ1-1, with D perhaps TRBD1 (6 bases). V lost 5 bases to trimming and J lost 4 bases, with 11 bases between them. Germline lookup yields CDR1 SNHLY and CDR2 FYNNEI. This CDR3 region has 13 residues. The CDR3 DNA is TGTGCCAGCAGTCAGGGGTTGGGCACTGAAGCTTTCTTT. Protein product: CASSQGLGTEAFF.

The chain is built from TRBV5-1 and TRBJ2-7; TRBD2 might be the D (6 bases). The ends were cut back, 3 bases at V and 1 base at J, with 8 bases in the middle. Germline-derived CDR1 and CDR2 are SGHRS and YFSETQ. This CDR3 comprises 13 residues. CDR3 nucleotide sequence: TGCGCCAGCAGCTGGGGGGATTCCTACGAGCAGTACTTC. Protein product: CASSWGDSYEQYF.

The chain joins TRBV6-5 to TRBJ1-2; TRBD1 aligns across 7 bases. This CDR3 has 16 residues. V shed 0 bases and J 6 bases; nucleotides not matched to a gene: 10. In germline, CDR1 is MNHEY, CDR2 SVGAGI. DNA for the CDR3: TGTGCCAGCAGTTACTCCTACAGGGGAATGGGGCATGGCTACACCTTC. This encodes CASSYSYRGMGHGYTF.

The rearrangement uses TRBV15 and TRBJ1-2; D is ambiguous. The CDR3 is made up of 15 amino acids. Germline V gives CDR1 LNHNV, CDR2 YYDKDF (reference sequence). Trimming left V 0 bases short and J 7 bases short, with 15 bases between. In DNA, the CDR3 is TGTGCCACCAGCAGAGACCCGGCCTCCGGGTCTGGCTACACCTTC. Translating gives CATSRDPASGSGYTF.

This sequence joins TRBV2 and TRBJ2-3, with D perhaps TRBD2 (6 bases). The CDR3 is made up of 13 amino acids. Germline loops: CDR1 SNHLY, CDR2 FYNNEI. V was shortened by 7 bases and J by 0 bases, with 8 bases between the two germline ends. The CDR3 sequence: CASKAGSTDTQYF. The CDR3 coding sequence is TGTGCCAGCAAGGCGGGGAGCACAGATACGCAGTATTTT.

The chain uses TRBV28 and TRBJ1-1, with 8 bases fitting TRBD1. Trimming removed 6 bases from V and 5 bases from J; junction bases left unmatched: 8. The CDR3 covers 14 residues. Germline CDR1 reads MDHEN; CDR2 reads SYDVKM. The chain's CDR3 is CASSPTGARTEAFF. CDR3 coding DNA: TGTGCCAGCAGCCCGACAGGGGCGAGGACTGAAGCTTTCTTT.

This clone has just a few counts. The chain is built from TRBV6-5 and TRBJ2-5, with TRBD1 matching 7 bases. Trimming took 4 bases from V and 4 from J; bases not matched to a gene: 3. From germline, CDR1 is MNHEY and CDR2 SVGAGI. The CDR3 has 13 amino acids. As DNA, the CDR3 is TGTGCCAGCAGTTCGCCAGGGGGAGAGACCCAGTACTTC. Its translation is CASSSPGGETQYF.

The chain uses TRBV14 and TRBJ1-6; no clear D. V was pared by 1 base and J by 9 bases, with 10 bases between. Germline lookup yields CDR1 SGHDN and CDR2 FVKESK. The length of the CDR3 is 14 residues. CDR3: CASSQGIAGSPLHF. DNA of the CDR3: TGTGCCAGCAGCCAAGGGATCGCGGGTTCACCCCTCCACTTT. Full variable domain (rest looked up from reference TRBV14 and TRBJ1-6): EAGVTQFPSHSVIEKGQTVTLRCDPISGHDNLYWYRRVMGKEIKFLLHFVKESKQDESGMPNNRFLAERTGGTYSTLKVQPAELEDSGVYFCASSQGIAGSPLHFGNGTRLTVT.

The gene calls are TRBV24-1 and TRBJ2-3; 9 bases match TRBD2. There are 16 residues in the CDR3. The germline V gene encodes CDR1 KGHDR and CDR2 SFDVKD. V was pared by 3 bases and J by 2 bases, with 5 bases of the junction left unmatched. The CDR3 region is CATSDRVAGATDTQYF. The DNA for the CDR3 is TGTGCCACCAGTGATCGGGTAGCGGGAGCCACAGATACGCAGTATTTT.

The chain couples TRBV9 to TRBJ2-3; D possibly corresponds to TRBD2 (5 bases). There are 16 residues in the CDR3. Between the trimmed V and J ends, which lost 0 bases and 4 bases, there was a span of 15 bases. CDR1 SGDLS and CDR2 YYNGEE come from the germline V gene. This chain's CDR3 is CASSVGGVGVPDTQYF. CDR3 DNA sequence: TGTGCCAGCAGCGTAGGAGGAGTGGGAGTCCCAGATACGCAGTATTTT. Full variable domain (remainder filled in from reference TRBV9 and TRBJ2-3): DSGVTQTPKHLITATGQRVTLRCSPRSGDLSVYWYQQSLDQGLQFLIQYYNGEERAKGNILERFSAQQFPDLHSELNLSSLELGDSALYFCASSVGGVGVPDTQYFGPGTRLTVL.

The chain has TRBV15 and TRBJ2-5; 10 nucleotides align to TRBD2. This CDR3 contains 17 residues. Unmatched junction bases numbered 5, after V lost 1 base and J lost 0 bases. CDR1 and CDR2 from the germline V gene are LNHNV and YYDKDF (reference sequence). CDR3 residues: CATSRGFSGRYQETQYF. The CDR3 DNA reads as TGTGCCACCAGCAGAGGGTTTAGCGGGAGGTACCAAGAGACCCAGTACTTC.

The chain has TRBV29-1 and TRBJ1-5; D is ambiguous. V shed 5 bases and J shed 0 bases, with 8 bases lying between them. CDR1 is SQVTM and CDR2 is ANQGSEA in the germline V gene. The CDR3 has 13 amino acids. CDR3 loop: CSVRQDSNQPQHF. DNA of the CDR3: TGCAGCGTTAGGCAGGATAGCAATCAGCCCCAGCATTTT.